The 6 T cell receptor beta chains presented below share a single source sample, sequenced in a study of blood T cell repertoires in COVID-19. Using immunoSEQ multiplex PCR, the repertoire was profiled, and TCRdb retains in-frame clones only, with some absent. The sample consists of 150,000 to 200,000 clones, around 80% of them appearing once. The sample comprised peripheral blood. Receptors were obtained from an older man with active or convalescent COVID-19.

The chain combines TRBV28 with TRBJ1-4; D is possibly TRBD1 (6 bases). Per the germline V gene, CDR1 is MDHEN and CDR2 is SYDVKM. Trimming cost V 6 bases and J 1 base, with 12 bases left between them. The CDR3 is 15 residues long. CDR3 sequence (DNA): TGTGCCAGCAGGGATACCAGGGGAACTAATGAAAAACTGTTTTTT. Its translation: CASRDTRGTNEKLFF.

The chain uses TRBV9 and TRBJ2-1, with 7 bases identical to TRBD2. Losses at the gene ends were 3 bases for V and 8 bases for J; bases not matched to a gene: 5. This CDR3 has 13 amino acids. Looked up from germline, CDR1 is SGDLS and CDR2 is YYNGEE. The CDR3 DNA is TGTGCCAGCAGCGCAGGACTAGTGGATGAGCAGTTCTTC. Translated, it gives CASSAGLVDEQFF.

In its sample, this clone was seen a few times. The V and J genes are TRBV7-2 and TRBJ2-7; 10 bases match TRBD1. There are 14 residues in the CDR3. CDR1 and CDR2 (germline): SGHTA, FQGNSA. The V gene end was trimmed by 4 bases and the J gene end by 3 bases; junction bases not matched to a gene: 3. CDR3 DNA: TGTGCCAGCAGCTCGGACAGGGGGTTCTACGAGCAGTACTTC. It is translated as CASSSDRGFYEQYF. Full variable domain (missing parts from reference TRBV7-2 and TRBJ2-7): GAGVSQSPSNKVTEKGKDVELRCDPISGHTALYWYRQSLGQGLEFLIYFQGNSAPDKSGLPSDRFSAERTGGSVSTLTIQRTQQEDSAVYLCASSSDRGFYEQYFGPGTRLTVT.

J is TRBJ2-2 and V is TRBV6-2 or TRBV6-3; possible D gene TRBD2, 6 bases. The germline V gene has CDR1 MNHEY and CDR2 SVGEGT. This CDR3 has 16 amino acids. The V end lost 5 bases, the J end lost 1 base, and 14 bases lay between the germline ends. As DNA, the CDR3 is TGTGCCAGCAGTGAGCGGGTTGGAGGGAACACCGGGGAGCTGTTTTTT. It is translated as CASSERVGGNTGELFF.

This clone has just a few counts. The V gene is TRBV4-1, the J gene TRBJ1-1; D is possibly TRBD1 (5 bases). The germline CDR1 and CDR2 sequences are MGHRA and YSYEKL. V lost 3 bases and J 0 bases, leaving 8 bases between the germline ends. The CDR3 runs 14 residues. CDR3 in DNA: TGCGCCAGCAGCCAGACAGTTTTGAACACTGAAGCTTTCTTT. It encodes CASSQTVLNTEAFF.

The chain uses TRBV10-1 and TRBJ2-3; no clear D. The V end lost 3 bases, the J end lost 2 bases, and 6 bases lay between the germline ends. CDR1 and CDR2 from the germline V gene are WNHNN and SYGVQD (reference sequence). The CDR3 loop spans 13 amino acids. CDR3 DNA sequence: TGCGCCAGCAGTGAACAGTTCACAGATACGCAGTATTTT. Its protein product is CASSEQFTDTQYF.